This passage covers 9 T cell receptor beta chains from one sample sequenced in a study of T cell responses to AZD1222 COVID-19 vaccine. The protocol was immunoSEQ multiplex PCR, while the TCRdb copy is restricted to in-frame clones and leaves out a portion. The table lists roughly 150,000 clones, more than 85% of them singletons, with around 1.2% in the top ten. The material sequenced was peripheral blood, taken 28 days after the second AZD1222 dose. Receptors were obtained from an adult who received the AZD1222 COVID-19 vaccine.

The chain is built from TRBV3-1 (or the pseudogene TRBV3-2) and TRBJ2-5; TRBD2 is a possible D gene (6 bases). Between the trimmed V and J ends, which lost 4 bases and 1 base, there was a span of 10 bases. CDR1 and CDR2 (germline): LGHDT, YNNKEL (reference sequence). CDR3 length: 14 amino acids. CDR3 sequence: CASSPGLLQETQYF. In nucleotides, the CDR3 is TGTGCCAGCAGCCCGGGACTTCTCCAAGAGACCCAGTACTTC.

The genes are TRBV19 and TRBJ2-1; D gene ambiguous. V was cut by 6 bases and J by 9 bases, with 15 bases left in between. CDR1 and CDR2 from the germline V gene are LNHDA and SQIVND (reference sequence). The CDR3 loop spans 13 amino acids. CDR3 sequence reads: CASRFLVKGEQFF. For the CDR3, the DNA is TGTGCCAGTAGGTTTCTTGTTAAGGGTGAGCAGTTCTTC.

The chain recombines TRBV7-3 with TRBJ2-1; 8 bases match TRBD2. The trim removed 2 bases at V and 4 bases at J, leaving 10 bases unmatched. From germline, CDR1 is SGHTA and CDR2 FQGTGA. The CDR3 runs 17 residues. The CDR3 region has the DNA TGTGCCAGCAGCTTACCCCTAGCGGGCCTGGGGTACAATGAGCAGTTCTTC. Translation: CASSLPLAGLGYNEQFF. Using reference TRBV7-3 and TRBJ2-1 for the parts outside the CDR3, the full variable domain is GAGVSQTPSNKVTEKGKYVELRCDPISGHTALYWYRQSLGQGPEFLIYFQGTGAADDSGLPNDRFFAVRPEGSVSTLKIQRTERGDSAVYLCASSLPLAGLGYNEQFFGPGTRLTVL.

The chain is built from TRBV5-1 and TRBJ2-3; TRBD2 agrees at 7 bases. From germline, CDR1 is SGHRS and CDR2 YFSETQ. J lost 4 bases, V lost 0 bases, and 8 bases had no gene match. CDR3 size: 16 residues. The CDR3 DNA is TGCGCCAGCAGCTTGGGTGCGGGAGTAACACCAGATACGCAGTATTTT. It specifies CASSLGAGVTPDTQYF.

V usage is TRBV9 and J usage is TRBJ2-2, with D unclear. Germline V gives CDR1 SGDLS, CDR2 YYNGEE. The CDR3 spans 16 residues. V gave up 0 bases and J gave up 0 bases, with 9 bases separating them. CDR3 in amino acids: CASSVGGDPNTGELFF. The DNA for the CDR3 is TGTGCCAGCAGCGTAGGAGGAGACCCGAACACCGGGGAGCTGTTTTTT. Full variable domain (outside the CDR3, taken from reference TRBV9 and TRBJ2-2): DSGVTQTPKHLITATGQRVTLRCSPRSGDLSVYWYQQSLDQGLQFLIQYYNGEERAKGNILERFSAQQFPDLHSELNLSSLELGDSALYFCASSVGGDPNTGELFFGEGSRLTVL.

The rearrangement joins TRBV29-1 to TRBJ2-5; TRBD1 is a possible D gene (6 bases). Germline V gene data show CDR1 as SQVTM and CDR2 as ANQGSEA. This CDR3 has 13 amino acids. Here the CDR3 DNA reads TGCAGTGACAGAAGGGACATACAAGAGACCCAGTACTTC. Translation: CSDRRDIQETQYF.

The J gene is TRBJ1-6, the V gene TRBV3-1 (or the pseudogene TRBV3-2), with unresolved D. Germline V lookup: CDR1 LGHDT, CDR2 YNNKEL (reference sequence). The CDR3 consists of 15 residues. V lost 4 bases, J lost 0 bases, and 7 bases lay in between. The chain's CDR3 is CASSLSSSYNSPLHF. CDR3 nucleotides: TGTGCCAGCAGCCTCTCAAGCTCCTATAATTCACCCCTCCACTTT.

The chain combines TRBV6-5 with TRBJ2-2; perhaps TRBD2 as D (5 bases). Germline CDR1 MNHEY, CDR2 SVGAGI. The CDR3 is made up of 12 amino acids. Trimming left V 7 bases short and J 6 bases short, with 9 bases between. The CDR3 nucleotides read TGTGCCAGCAAGAGGGAGTCCGGGGAGCTGTTTTTT. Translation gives CASKRESGELFF.

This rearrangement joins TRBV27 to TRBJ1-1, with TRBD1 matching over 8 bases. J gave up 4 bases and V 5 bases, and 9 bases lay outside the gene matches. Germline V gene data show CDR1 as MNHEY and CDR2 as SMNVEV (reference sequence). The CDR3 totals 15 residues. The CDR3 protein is CASSPLTGVITEAFF. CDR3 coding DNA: TGTGCCAGCAGTCCATTGACAGGGGTGATCACTGAAGCTTTCTTT.